What follows are 30 T cell receptor beta chains derived from one specimen sequenced in a study of blood T cell repertoires in COVID-19. Generated by immunoSEQ multiplex PCR, the TCRdb table keeps only in-frame clones and is missing some. The table includes more than 15,000 clones, about 88% detected once. The sequencing sample was made of peripheral blood. Every receptor here comes from a man in his forties or fifties with active COVID-19.

V is TRBV7-2 and J is TRBJ2-5; D uncertain. Trimming cost V 0 bases and J 4 bases, with 12 bases left between them. The CDR3 contains 15 residues. Germline values: CDR1 SGHTA, CDR2 FQGNSA. The CDR3 region has the DNA TGTGCCAGCAGCTTAGCTCCTGGAGAGCGAGAGACCCAGTACTTC. Its translation is CASSLAPGERETQYF.

This sequence joins TRBV10-3 and TRBJ1-2, with 10 bases fitting TRBD1. CDR1 is ENHRY and CDR2 is SYGVKD in the germline V gene. This CDR3 has 15 residues. The junction had 8 bases not matched to a gene; V was cut back by 8 bases and J by 2 bases. The CDR3 here is CAIGNPGQGNYGYTF. The CDR3 nucleotides are TGTGCCATCGGGAATCCGGGACAGGGGAACTATGGCTACACCTTC.

The chain recombines TRBV27 with TRBJ1-5; D is ambiguous. V lost 9 bases and J lost 4, with 13 bases in between. The CDR3 is 13 residues long. Germline lookup yields CDR1 MNHEY and CDR2 SMNVEV (reference sequence). In DNA form, the CDR3 reads TGTGCCAGTTCTTTCGGGAGAAATCAGCCCCAGCATTTT. This translates into CASSFGRNQPQHF.

The chain has TRBV6-5 and TRBJ2-2; possibly TRBD1 for D (5 bases). This CDR3 has 15 amino acids. The germline V gene has CDR1 MNHEY and CDR2 SVGAGI. The V and J ends lost 0 bases and 1 base respectively, with 6 bases between them. The DNA of the CDR3 is TGTGCCAGCAGTTACTCAGACAGGAACACCGGGGAGCTGTTTTTT. It encodes CASSYSDRNTGELFF.

The chain couples TRBV13 to TRBJ2-7, with D possibly being TRBD1 (5 bases). Germline CDR1 is PRHDT and CDR2 is FYEKMQ (reference sequence). The V and J ends lost 5 bases and 3 bases respectively, with 14 bases between them. This CDR3 region has 14 residues. The CDR3 here is CASSKQELIYEQYF. The CDR3 nucleotides are TGTGCCAGCAGCAAACAGGAGCTAATCTACGAGCAGTACTTC.

The chain has TRBV27 and TRBJ2-1, with 7 bases that match TRBD2. Germline V gene lookup returns CDR1 MNHEY and CDR2 SMNVEV (reference sequence). The CDR3 covers 14 residues. V shed 7 bases and J 3 bases; nucleotides not matched to a gene: 6. The CDR3 sequence is CASIGAGVYNEQFF. Here the CDR3 DNA reads TGTGCCAGCATAGGGGCGGGAGTCTACAATGAGCAGTTCTTC.

The CDR3 region is CASSHGVAGAQETQYF. The CDR3 DNA reads as TGTGCCAGCAGCCATGGGGTAGCGGGAGCACAAGAGACCCAGTACTTC. The chain recombines TRBV3-1 (or the pseudogene TRBV3-2) with TRBJ2-5; 9 bases are a match to TRBD2. From germline, CDR1 is LGHDT and CDR2 YNNKEL (reference sequence). This CDR3 comprises 16 residues. With 3 bases clipped from V and 2 bases from J, the junction kept 7 bases outside the gene matches.

The chain has TRBV12-3 or TRBV12-4 and TRBJ2-7, with D tentatively TRBD2 (5 bases). Deletions cut 0 bases from V and 3 bases from J, with 6 bases between. The CDR3 spans 13 residues. The CDR3, as DNA: TGTGCCAGCAGTTTAGCGGGGAGCTACGAGCAGTACTTC. The encoded protein is CASSLAGSYEQYF.

This chain joins TRBV18 and TRBJ2-2, with D perhaps TRBD2 (6 bases). This CDR3 contains 18 residues. CDR1 and CDR2 from the germline V gene are KGHSH and LQKENI. V was trimmed by 3 bases and J by 5 bases, leaving 22 bases between them. CDR3 region: CASSPVLLARGVTGELFF. As DNA, the CDR3 is TGTGCCAGCTCACCCGTGCTGTTAGCTCGCGGGGTTACCGGGGAGCTGTTTTTT.

The chain combines TRBV10-3 with TRBJ2-7; D may be TRBD2 (5 bases). This CDR3 region has 13 residues. Trimming removed 3 bases at V and 5 bases at J, with 11 bases between. Germline V CDR1 and CDR2: ENHRY, SYGVKD. CDR3 nucleotides: TGTGCCATCAGTGATATCGCGGGCCACGAGCAGTACTTC. Its translation: CAISDIAGHEQYF.

This chain connects TRBV15 to TRBJ2-3; 10 bases are shared with TRBD2. Per germline, CDR1 LNHNV and CDR2 YYDKDF (reference sequence). Trimming took 3 bases from V and 3 from J; bases not matched to a gene: 6. CDR3 length equals 16 residues. In DNA, the CDR3 is TGTGCCACCAGCAGTCTAGCGGGAGTTCGGACAGATACGCAGTATTTT. Its translation: CATSSLAGVRTDTQYF.

This sequence joins TRBV10-3 and TRBJ2-3, with 8 bases lining up with TRBD2. The CDR3 is 16 residues long. The ends lost 4 bases at V and 3 bases at J; junction bases unmatched: 9. CDR1 is ENHRY and CDR2 is SYGVKD in the germline V gene. The CDR3 here is CAISAPQRESTDTQYF. DNA of the CDR3: TGTGCCATCAGTGCTCCCCAGCGGGAGTCGACAGATACGCAGTATTTT.

CDR3 sequence (DNA): TGTGCCAGCTCAGCAATAACTAGCGGGAGCGGAGGGAGTACAGATACGCAGTATTTT. It is translated as CASSAITSGSGGSTDTQYF. The J gene is TRBJ2-3, the V gene TRBV18; 11 positions match TRBD2. The CDR3 runs to 19 residues. CDR1 is KGHSH, CDR2 LQKENI, per germline. The trim removed 5 bases at V and 3 bases at J, leaving 16 bases unmatched.

V gene TRBV2 combines with J gene TRBJ2-5, with 10 nucleotides matching TRBD2. CDR1 and CDR2 (germline): SNHLY, FYNNEI. This CDR3 is 16 amino acids long. After removal of 6 bases from V and 5 bases from J, the junction contained 12 bases not matched to a gene. The CDR3 loop is CASSDKIAGGGETQYF. For the CDR3, the DNA is TGTGCCAGCAGCGACAAGATAGCGGGAGGCGGGGAGACCCAGTACTTC.

The chain links TRBV6-2 or TRBV6-3 to TRBJ2-7; unclear D gene. Trimming removed 4 bases from V and 3 bases from J, with 13 bases in between. This CDR3 spans 14 amino acids. CDR1 is MNHEY, CDR2 SVGEGT, per germline. The CDR3 is CASSSIHRGYEQYF. The CDR3 DNA reads as TGTGCCAGCAGTTCCATACATAGAGGCTACGAGCAGTACTTC.

The genes are TRBV19 and TRBJ2-2; 7 bases map to TRBD1. Germline V gives CDR1 LNHDA, CDR2 SQIVND (reference sequence). The junction had 16 bases not matched to a gene; V was cut back by 9 bases and J by 6 bases. The CDR3 is 16 amino acids. The CDR3 DNA sequence: TGTGCCAGCGCCAGGGACAGCAACCAGAGGGCCGGGGAGCTGTTTTTT. Translated, it gives CASARDSNQRAGELFF. Together with reference TRBV19 and TRBJ2-2, the CDR3 gives the full variable domain: DGGITQSPKYLFRKEGQNVTLSCEQNLNHDAMYWYRQDPGQGLRLIYYSQIVNDFQKGDIAEGYSVSREKKESFPLTVTSAQKNPTAFYLCASARDSNQRAGELFFGEGSRLTVL.

The rearrangement links TRBV29-1 to TRBJ2-3; 7 nucleotides line up with TRBD2. The CDR3 extends over 14 amino acids. Germline V gives CDR1 SQVTM, CDR2 ANQGSEA. V gave up 7 bases and J gave up 5 bases; unmatched junction bases: 12. Here the CDR3 reads CSGGTSARGDTQYF. The CDR3 nucleotides are TGCAGCGGAGGAACTAGCGCACGAGGAGATACGCAGTATTTT.

This clone has just one count. The chain employs TRBV6-4 and TRBJ2-7; 9 positions match TRBD2. The CDR3 sequence is 18 residues long. From germline, CDR1 is MRHNA and CDR2 SNTAGT. Trimming cost V 5 bases and J 3 bases; bases outside gene matches: 17. CDR3 in amino acids: CASSLPGLASSQVYEQYF. CDR3 bases: TGTGCCAGCAGTCTCCCGGGACTAGCCTCCTCGCAGGTCTACGAGCAGTACTTC.

The V call is TRBV4-1, the J call TRBJ1-3; TRBD1 might be the D (5 bases). Germline V gene data show CDR1 as MGHRA and CDR2 as YSYEKL. This CDR3 has 15 amino acids. Between the trimmed V and J ends, which lost 2 bases and 4 bases, there was a span of 12 bases. The CDR3 bases are TGCGCCAGCAGCCAACACGCGGGGCCGGGAAACACCATATATTTT. Encoded protein: CASSQHAGPGNTIYF.

The chain recombines TRBV5-4 with TRBJ2-1, with a weak D call TRBD2 (6 bases). Germline assignment: CDR1 SGHNT and CDR2 YYREEE (reference sequence). This CDR3 has 16 amino acids. V was shortened by 2 bases and J by 3 bases, with 15 bases between the two germline ends. The CDR3, as DNA: TGTGCCAGCAGCTTTAGGACGGGACTTGACTACAATGAGCAGTTCTTC. Translation gives CASSFRTGLDYNEQFF.

The rearrangement uses TRBV6-6 and TRBJ1-1; D might be TRBD1 (5 bases). Germline lookup yields CDR1 MNHNY and CDR2 SVGAGI (reference sequence). This CDR3 comprises 15 residues. V was trimmed by 5 bases and J by 3 bases, leaving 16 bases between them. DNA for the CDR3: TGTGCCAGCAGTCCCCGGTTGGGGGGTTACACTGAAGCTTTCTTT. Translated, it gives CASSPRLGGYTEAFF.

The rearrangement joins TRBV3-1 (or the pseudogene TRBV3-2) to TRBJ2-2; D uncertain. Deletions cut 0 bases from V and 7 bases from J, with 18 bases between. Germline V gene sequence: CDR1 LGHDT, CDR2 YNNKEL (reference sequence). This CDR3 has 17 residues. The CDR3 reads CASSQEERPLNSGELFF. The DNA for the CDR3 is TGTGCCAGCAGCCAAGAGGAGCGTCCTTTGAATAGCGGGGAGCTGTTTTTT.

This clone was recorded once. The genes are TRBV4-1 and TRBJ1-5; perhaps TRBD1 as D (5 bases). This CDR3 has 16 residues. V lost 4 bases and J lost 0, with 13 bases in between. Looked up from germline, CDR1 is MGHRA and CDR2 is YSYEKL. This CDR3 is CASSRGGGYSNQPQHF. CDR3 nucleotides: TGCGCCAGCAGCCGCGGGGGGGGTTATAGCAATCAGCCCCAGCATTTT.

V is TRBV4-3 and J is TRBJ1-2, with 12 bases lining up with TRBD1. The CDR3 has 16 amino acids. Germline values: CDR1 LGHNA, CDR2 YSLEER. V lost 0 bases and J lost 4; bases outside the gene matches: 3. In DNA form, the CDR3 reads TGCGCCAGCAGCCAAGATAGGGGACAGGGGGCCTATGGCTACACCTTC. Translation gives CASSQDRGQGAYGYTF.

The rearrangement uses TRBV9 and TRBJ2-2; possibly TRBD1 for D (5 bases). Germline V CDR1 and CDR2: SGDLS, YYNGEE. V lost 6 bases to trimming and J lost 6 bases, with 21 bases between them. The CDR3 has 16 residues. The CDR3 DNA reads as TGTGCCAGCACATTGAACTCCCCAGGGTCCGCCGGGGAGCTGTTTTTT. Translation: CASTLNSPGSAGELFF.

This clone was seen a handful of times. The V call is TRBV19, the J call TRBJ2-7; D unclear. The CDR3 length is 15 residues. V shed 5 bases and J shed 3 bases, with 17 bases lying between them. Germline assignment: CDR1 LNHDA and CDR2 SQIVND (reference sequence). The CDR3: CASSEDSHYLYEQYF. For the CDR3, the DNA is TGTGCCAGTAGTGAAGACTCGCACTATCTCTACGAGCAGTACTTC. The entire variable domain, with the rest obtained from reference TRBV19 and TRBJ2-7, is as follows: DGGITQSPKYLFRKEGQNVTLSCEQNLNHDAMYWYRQDPGQGLRLIYYSQIVNDFQKGDIAEGYSVSREKKESFPLTVTSAQKNPTAFYLCASSEDSHYLYEQYFGPGTRLTVT.

This chain uses TRBV27 with TRBJ1-5; no clear D. CDR1 and CDR2 (germline): MNHEY, SMNVEV (reference sequence). The V gene lost 3 bases and the J gene lost 2 bases, with 8 bases spanning the gap. CDR3 length: 14 residues. CDR3: CASSFIGGNQPQHF. CDR3 DNA: TGTGCCAGCAGTTTTATTGGAGGCAATCAGCCCCAGCATTTT.

This clone was seen just once. The V gene is TRBV3-1 (or the pseudogene TRBV3-2), the J gene TRBJ2-4; D not resolved. CDR3 size: 13 residues. CDR1 LGHDT and CDR2 YNNKEL come from the germline V gene (reference sequence). Trimming removed 0 bases from V and 7 bases from J, with 7 bases in between. Written as DNA, the CDR3 is TGTGCCAGCAGCCAAGACCACGGGAACATTCAGTACTTC. This encodes CASSQDHGNIQYF.

This chain connects TRBV19 to TRBJ1-1; a weak D match, TRBD1 (5 bases). Germline V gene lookup returns CDR1 LNHDA and CDR2 SQIVND (reference sequence). This CDR3 has 13 residues. Trimming cost V 7 bases and J 0 bases, with 9 bases left between them. The CDR3 sequence is CASTPGMNTEAFF. Written as DNA, the CDR3 is TGTGCCAGTACCCCAGGGATGAACACTGAAGCTTTCTTT.

DNA for the CDR3: TGTGCCAGCAGCCAGGACATCTCCTACAATGAGCAGTTCTTC. Its protein is CASSQDISYNEQFF. The rearrangement links TRBV2 to TRBJ2-1; D is perhaps TRBD1 (5 bases). V lost 6 bases and J 0 bases, leaving 9 bases between the germline ends. Germline lookup yields CDR1 SNHLY and CDR2 FYNNEI. The CDR3 length is 14 residues.